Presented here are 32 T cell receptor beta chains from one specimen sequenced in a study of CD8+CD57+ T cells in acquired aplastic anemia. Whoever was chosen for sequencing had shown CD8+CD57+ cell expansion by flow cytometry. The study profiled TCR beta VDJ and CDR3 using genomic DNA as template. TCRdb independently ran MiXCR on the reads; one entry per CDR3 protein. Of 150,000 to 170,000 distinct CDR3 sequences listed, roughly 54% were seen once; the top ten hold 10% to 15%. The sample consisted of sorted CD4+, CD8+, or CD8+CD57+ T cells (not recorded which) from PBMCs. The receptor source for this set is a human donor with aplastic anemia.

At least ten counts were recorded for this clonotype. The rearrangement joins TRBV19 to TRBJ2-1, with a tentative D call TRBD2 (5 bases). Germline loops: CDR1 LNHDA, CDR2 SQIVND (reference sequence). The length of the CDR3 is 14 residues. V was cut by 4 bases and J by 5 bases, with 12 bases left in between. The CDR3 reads CASSNGVRHNEQFF. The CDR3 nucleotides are TGTGCCAGTAGTAACGGGGTACGTCACAATGAGCAGTTCTTC.

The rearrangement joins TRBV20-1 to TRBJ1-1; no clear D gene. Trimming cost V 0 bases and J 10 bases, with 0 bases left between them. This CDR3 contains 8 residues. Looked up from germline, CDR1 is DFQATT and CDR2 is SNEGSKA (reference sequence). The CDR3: CSAREAFF. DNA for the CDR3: TGCAGTGCTAGAGAAGCTTTCTTT.

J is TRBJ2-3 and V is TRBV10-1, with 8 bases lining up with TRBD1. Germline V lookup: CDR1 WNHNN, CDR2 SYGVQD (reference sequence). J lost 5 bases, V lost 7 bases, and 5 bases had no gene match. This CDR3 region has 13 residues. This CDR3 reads CASKQGVGDTQYF. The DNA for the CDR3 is TGCGCCAGCAAACAGGGGGTGGGAGATACGCAGTATTTT.

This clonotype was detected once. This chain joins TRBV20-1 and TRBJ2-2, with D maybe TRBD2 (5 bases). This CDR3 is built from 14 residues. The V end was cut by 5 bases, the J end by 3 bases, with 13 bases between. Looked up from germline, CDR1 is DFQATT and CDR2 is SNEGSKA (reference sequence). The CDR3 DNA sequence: TGCAGTGCTTCGCGGGCAGGTGACACCGGGGAGCTGTTTTTT. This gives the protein CSASRAGDTGELFF.

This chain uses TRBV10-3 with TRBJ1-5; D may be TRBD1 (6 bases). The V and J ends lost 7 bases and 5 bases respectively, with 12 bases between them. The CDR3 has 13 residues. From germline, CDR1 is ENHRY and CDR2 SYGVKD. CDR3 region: CAITGTTDQPQHF. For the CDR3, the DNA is TGTGCCATCACAGGGACAACGGATCAGCCCCAGCATTTT.

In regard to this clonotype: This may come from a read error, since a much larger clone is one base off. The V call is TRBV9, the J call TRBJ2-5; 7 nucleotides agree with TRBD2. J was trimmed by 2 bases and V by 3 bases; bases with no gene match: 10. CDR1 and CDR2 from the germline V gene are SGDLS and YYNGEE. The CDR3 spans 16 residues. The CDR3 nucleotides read TGTGCCAGCAGCGGAAGCGGGACCCTCTGGCAAGAGACCCAGTACTTC. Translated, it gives CASSGSGTLWQETQYF.

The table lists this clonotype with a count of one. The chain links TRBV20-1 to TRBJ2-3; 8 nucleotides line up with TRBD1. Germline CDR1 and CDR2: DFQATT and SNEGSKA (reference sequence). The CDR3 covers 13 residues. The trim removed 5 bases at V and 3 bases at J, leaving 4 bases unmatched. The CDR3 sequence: CSAFRTGTDTQYF. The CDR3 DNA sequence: TGCAGTGCTTTTAGGACAGGGACAGATACGCAGTATTTT.

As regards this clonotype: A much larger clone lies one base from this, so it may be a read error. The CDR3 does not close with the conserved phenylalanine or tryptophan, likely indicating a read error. CDR3 protein: CASSLVGGGTEAFL. The CDR3 DNA reads TGTGCCAGCAGTTTAGTCGGGGGGGGGACTGAAGCTTTCCTT. The chain uses TRBV2 and TRBJ1-1; possibly TRBD1 for D (5 bases). Between the trimmed V and J ends, which lost 5 bases and 5 bases, there was a span of 15 bases. Germline assignment: CDR1 SNHLY and CDR2 FYNNEI. The CDR3 loop spans 14 amino acids.

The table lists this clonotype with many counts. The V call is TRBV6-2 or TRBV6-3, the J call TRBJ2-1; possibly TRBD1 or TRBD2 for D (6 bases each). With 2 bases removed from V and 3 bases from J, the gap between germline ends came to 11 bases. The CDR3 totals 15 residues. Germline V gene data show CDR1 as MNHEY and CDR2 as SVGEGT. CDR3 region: CASSYGGLYYNEQFF. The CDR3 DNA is TGTGCCAGCAGTTACGGGGGGCTGTACTACAATGAGCAGTTCTTC.

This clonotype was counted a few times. The CDR3 reads CSAPARATDTQYF. The DNA for the CDR3 is TGCAGTGCCCCGGCCAGGGCGACAGATACGCAGTATTTT. The rearrangement links TRBV20-1 to TRBJ2-3; D is perhaps TRBD1 (5 bases). V lost 6 bases and J lost 3, with 13 bases in between. The CDR3 has 13 amino acids. Germline CDR1 is DFQATT and CDR2 is SNEGSKA (reference sequence).

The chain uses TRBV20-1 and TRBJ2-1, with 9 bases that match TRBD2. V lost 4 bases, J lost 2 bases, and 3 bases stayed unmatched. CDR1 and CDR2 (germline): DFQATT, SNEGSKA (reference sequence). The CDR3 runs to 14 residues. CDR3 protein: CSAIAGAAYNEQFF. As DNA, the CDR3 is TGCAGTGCTATAGCGGGAGCTGCCTACAATGAGCAGTTCTTC.

The CDR3 coding sequence is TGTGCCAGCAGTGGGACCCCCGGGGATTCACCCCTCCACTTT. Translation: CASSGTPGDSPLHF. The chain has TRBV5-4 and TRBJ1-6; possibly TRBD1 for D (5 bases). The germline CDR1 and CDR2 sequences are SGHNT and YYREEE (reference sequence). V was shortened by 5 bases and J by 8 bases, with 14 bases between the two germline ends. The CDR3 is 14 residues long.

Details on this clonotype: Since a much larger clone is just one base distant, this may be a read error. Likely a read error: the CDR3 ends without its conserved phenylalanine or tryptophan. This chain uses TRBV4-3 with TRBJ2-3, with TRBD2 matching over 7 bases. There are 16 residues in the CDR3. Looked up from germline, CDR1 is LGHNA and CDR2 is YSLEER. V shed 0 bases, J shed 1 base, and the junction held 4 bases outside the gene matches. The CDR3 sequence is CASSQDTGGGTDTQYS. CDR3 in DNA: TGCGCCAGCAGCCAAGATACGGGGGGAGGCACAGATACGCAGTATTCT.

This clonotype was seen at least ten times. The CDR3 coding sequence is TGTGCCATCAGGCGACAGGGCAGCTCCTATAATTCACCCCTCCACTTT. Its protein is CAIRRQGSSYNSPLHF. V usage is TRBV10-3 and J usage is TRBJ1-6, with 7 bases that match TRBD1. CDR1 and CDR2 from the germline V gene are ENHRY and SYGVKD. With 6 bases clipped from V and 0 bases from J, the junction kept 5 bases outside the gene matches. CDR3 size: 16 residues.

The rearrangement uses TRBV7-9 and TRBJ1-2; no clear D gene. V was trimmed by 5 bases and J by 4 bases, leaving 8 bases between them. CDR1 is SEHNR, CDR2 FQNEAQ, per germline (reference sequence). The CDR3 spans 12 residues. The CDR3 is CASSQKGYGYTF. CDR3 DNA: TGTGCCAGCAGCCAGAAGGGCTATGGCTACACCTTC.

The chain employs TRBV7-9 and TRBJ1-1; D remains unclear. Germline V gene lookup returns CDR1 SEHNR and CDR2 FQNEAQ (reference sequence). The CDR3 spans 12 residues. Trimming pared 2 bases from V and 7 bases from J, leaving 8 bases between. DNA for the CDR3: TGTGCCAGCAGCTTATCTAACGGTGAAGCTTTCTTT. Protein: CASSLSNGEAFF.

The CDR3 nucleotides read TGTGCCAGCAGCTACGGGGCCGCCGGGGAGCTGTTTTTT. This sequence encodes CASSYGAAGELFF. V and J are TRBV7-6 and TRBJ2-2, with D perhaps matching TRBD1 or TRBD2 (5 bases each). This CDR3 region has 13 residues. V lost 4 bases and J 6 bases, leaving 9 bases between the germline ends. Germline V gene sequence: CDR1 SGHVS, CDR2 FNYEAQ.

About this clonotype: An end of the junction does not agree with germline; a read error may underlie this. The CDR3 DNA reads TGTGCCGCCAGCAGCCAAACAAGAGCCTACAATGAGCAGTTCTTC. As protein: CAASSQTRAYNEQFF. The chain carries TRBV15 and TRBJ2-1; D not certain. The germline gives CDR1 LNHNV, CDR2 YYDKDF (reference sequence). The CDR3 length is 15 residues.

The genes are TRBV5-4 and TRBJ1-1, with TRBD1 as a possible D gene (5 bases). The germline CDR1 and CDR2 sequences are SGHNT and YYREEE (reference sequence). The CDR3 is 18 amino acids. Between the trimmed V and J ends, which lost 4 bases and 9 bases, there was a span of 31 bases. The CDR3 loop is CASSVGGLPGPPRAKAFF. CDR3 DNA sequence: TGTGCCAGCAGCGTGGGGGGACTCCCGGGACCCCCAAGGGCTAAAGCTTTCTTT.

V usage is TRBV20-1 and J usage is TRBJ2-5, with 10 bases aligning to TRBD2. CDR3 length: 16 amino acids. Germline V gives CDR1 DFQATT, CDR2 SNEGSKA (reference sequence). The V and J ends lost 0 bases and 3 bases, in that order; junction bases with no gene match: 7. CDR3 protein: CSARDLTSGEEETQYF. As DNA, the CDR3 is TGCAGTGCTAGAGATCTTACTAGCGGGGAGGAAGAGACCCAGTACTTC.

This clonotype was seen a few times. As DNA, the CDR3 is TGTGCCATCAATGAAGGGCCAGGGGTAGCAGATACGCAGTATTTT. This sequence encodes CAINEGPGVADTQYF. This sequence joins TRBV10-3 and TRBJ2-3; TRBD1 is a possible D gene (6 bases). This CDR3 region has 15 residues. CDR1 and CDR2 (germline): ENHRY, SYGVKD. V shed 7 bases and J shed 4 bases, with 18 bases lying between them.

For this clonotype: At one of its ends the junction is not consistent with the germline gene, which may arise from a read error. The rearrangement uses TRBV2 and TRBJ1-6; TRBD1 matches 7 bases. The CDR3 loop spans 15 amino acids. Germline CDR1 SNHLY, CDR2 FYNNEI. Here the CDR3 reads CASRRDSSYSSPLHF. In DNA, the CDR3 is TGTGCCAGCAGGAGGGACAGCTCCTATAGTTCACCCCTCCACTTT.

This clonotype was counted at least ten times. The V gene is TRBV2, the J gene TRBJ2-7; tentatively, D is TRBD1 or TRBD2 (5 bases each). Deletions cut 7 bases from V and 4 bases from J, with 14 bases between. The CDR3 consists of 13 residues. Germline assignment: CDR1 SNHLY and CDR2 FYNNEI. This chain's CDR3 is CASTIRGGYEQYF. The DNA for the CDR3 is TGTGCCAGCACAATCCGGGGCGGATACGAGCAGTACTTC.

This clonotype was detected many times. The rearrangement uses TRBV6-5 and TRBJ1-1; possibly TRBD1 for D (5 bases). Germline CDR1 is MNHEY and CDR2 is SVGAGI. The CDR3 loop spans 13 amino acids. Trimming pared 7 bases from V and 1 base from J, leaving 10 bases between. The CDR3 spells CASTPDRNTEAFF. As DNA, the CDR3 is TGTGCCAGCACCCCAGACAGGAACACTGAAGCTTTCTTT.

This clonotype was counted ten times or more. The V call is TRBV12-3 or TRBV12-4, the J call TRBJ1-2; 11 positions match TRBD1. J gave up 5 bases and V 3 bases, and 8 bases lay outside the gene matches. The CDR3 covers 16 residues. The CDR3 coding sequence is TGTGCCAGCAGTTTTGCCCGGACAGGGGGCTCATATGGCTACACCTTC. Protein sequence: CASSFARTGGSYGYTF.

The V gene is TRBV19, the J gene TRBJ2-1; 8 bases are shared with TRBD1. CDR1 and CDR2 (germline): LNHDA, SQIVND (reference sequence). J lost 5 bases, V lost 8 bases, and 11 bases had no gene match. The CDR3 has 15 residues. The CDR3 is CASSMDRVLNNEQFF. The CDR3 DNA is TGTGCCAGTTCCATGGACAGGGTGTTGAACAATGAGCAGTTCTTC.

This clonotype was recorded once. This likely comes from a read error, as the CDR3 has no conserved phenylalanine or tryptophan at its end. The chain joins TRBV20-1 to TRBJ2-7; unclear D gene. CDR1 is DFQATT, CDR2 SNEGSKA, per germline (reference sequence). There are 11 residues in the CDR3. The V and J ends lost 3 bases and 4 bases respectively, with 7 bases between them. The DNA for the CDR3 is TGCAGTGCTAGTAATGAGTACGAGCAGTACCTC. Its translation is CSASNEYEQYL.

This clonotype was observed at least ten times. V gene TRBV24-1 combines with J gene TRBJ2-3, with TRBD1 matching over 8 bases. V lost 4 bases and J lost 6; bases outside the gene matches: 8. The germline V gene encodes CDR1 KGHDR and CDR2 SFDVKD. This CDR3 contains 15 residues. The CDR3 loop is CATSDKGTGRDTQYF. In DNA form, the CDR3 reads TGTGCCACCAGTGACAAAGGGACAGGCAGGGATACGCAGTATTTT.

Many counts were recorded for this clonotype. The DNA of the CDR3 is TGTGCCAGCAGCTTCGGGACTAGCGGGGGGGAACGTTGGGAGACCCAGTACTTC. Protein: CASSFGTSGGERWETQYF. This chain uses TRBV3-1 with TRBJ2-5; 16 nucleotides align to TRBD2. This CDR3 is 18 amino acids long. The ends lost 5 bases at V and 5 bases at J; junction bases unmatched: 11. The germline V gene has CDR1 LGHDT and CDR2 YNNKEL (reference sequence).

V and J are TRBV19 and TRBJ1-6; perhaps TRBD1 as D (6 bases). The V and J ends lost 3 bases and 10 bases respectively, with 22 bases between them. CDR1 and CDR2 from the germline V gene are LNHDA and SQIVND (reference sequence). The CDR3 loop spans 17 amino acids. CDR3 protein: CASSILGTRRIGSPLHF. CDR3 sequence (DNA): TGTGCCAGTAGTATTCTGGGGACAAGAAGGATTGGCTCACCCCTCCACTTT.

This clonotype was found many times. The CDR3 reads CASSEILAGGPTDTQYF. CDR3 nucleotides: TGTGCCAGCAGTGAGATCCTAGCGGGGGGGCCTACAGATACGCAGTATTTT. This chain links TRBV6-1 with TRBJ2-3, with 12 bases aligning to TRBD2. The germline V gene encodes CDR1 MNHNS and CDR2 SASEGT. The length of the CDR3 is 17 residues. With 3 bases clipped from V and 3 bases from J, the junction kept 7 bases outside the gene matches.

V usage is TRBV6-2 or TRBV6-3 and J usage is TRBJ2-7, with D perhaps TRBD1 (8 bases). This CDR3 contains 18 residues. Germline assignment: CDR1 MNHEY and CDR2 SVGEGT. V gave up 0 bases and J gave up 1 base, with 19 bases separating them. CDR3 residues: CASSYSGGSGGLSYEQYF. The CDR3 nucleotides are TGTGCCAGCAGTTACTCGGGAGGGTCAGGGGGCTTGTCCTACGAGCAGTACTTC.